This TCR beta chain appears in the sequencing data of a study of blood T cell repertoires in COVID-19. Study-level information: T cells, B-cell-depleted T cells, or PBMCs provided the cDNA or gDNA that served as material.

This CDR3 comprises 15 residues. V was clipped by 3 bases and J by 3 bases, with 12 bases between them. CDR1 is SGHTA, CDR2 FQGNSA, per germline. The method was immunoSEQ multiplex PCR; TCRdb's version includes in-frame clones alone and lacks a portion of them. The table lists about 240,000 clones, almost 85% of them singletons. The chain carries TRBV7-2 and TRBJ1-5; D gene uncertain. The sample comprised peripheral blood. The receptor was isolated from a man aged 50 to 59 with acute or convalescent COVID-19. CDR3 coding DNA: TGTGCCAGCAGCTTGCACTCGGGGTCCAATCAGCCCCAGCATTTT. It yields the protein CASSLHSGSNQPQHF.